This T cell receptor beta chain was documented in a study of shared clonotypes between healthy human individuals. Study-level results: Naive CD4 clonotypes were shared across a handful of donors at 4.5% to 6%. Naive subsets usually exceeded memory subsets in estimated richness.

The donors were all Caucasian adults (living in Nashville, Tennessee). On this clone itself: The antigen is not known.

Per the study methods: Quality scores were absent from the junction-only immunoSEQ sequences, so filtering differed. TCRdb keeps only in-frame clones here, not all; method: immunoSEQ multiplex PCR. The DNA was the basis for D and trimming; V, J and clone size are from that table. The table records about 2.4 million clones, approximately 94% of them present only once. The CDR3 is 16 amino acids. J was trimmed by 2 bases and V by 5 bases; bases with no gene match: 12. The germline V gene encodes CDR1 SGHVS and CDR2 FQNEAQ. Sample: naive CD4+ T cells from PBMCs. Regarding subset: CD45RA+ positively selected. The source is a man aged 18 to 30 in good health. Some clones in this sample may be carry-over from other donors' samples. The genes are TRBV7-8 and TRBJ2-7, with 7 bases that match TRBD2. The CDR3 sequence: CASSLTFVRGAYEQYF. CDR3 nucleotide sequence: TGTGCCAGCAGCCTAACCTTCGTACGGGGGGCCTACGAGCAGTACTTC.